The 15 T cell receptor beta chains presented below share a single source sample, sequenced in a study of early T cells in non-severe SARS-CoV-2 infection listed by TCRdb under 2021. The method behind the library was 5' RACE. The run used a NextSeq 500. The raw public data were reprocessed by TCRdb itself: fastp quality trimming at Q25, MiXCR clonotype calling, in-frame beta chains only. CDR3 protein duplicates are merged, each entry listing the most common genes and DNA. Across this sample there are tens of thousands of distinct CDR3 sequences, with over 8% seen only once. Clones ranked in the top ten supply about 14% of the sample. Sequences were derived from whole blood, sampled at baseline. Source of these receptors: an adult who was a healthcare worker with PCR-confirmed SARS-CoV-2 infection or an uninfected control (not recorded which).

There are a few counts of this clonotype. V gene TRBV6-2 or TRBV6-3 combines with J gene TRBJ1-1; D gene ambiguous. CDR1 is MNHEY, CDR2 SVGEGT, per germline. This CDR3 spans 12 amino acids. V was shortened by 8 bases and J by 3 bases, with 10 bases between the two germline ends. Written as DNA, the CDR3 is TGTGCCAGCTTGGATATTTACACTGAAGCTTTCTTT. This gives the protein CASLDIYTEAFF.

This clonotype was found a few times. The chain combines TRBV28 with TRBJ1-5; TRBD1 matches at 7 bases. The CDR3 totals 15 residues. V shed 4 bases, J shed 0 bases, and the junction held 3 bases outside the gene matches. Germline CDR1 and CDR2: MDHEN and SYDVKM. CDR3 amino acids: CASSSGGYSNQPQHF. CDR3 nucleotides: TGTGCCAGCAGTTCAGGGGGTTATAGCAATCAGCCCCAGCATTTT.

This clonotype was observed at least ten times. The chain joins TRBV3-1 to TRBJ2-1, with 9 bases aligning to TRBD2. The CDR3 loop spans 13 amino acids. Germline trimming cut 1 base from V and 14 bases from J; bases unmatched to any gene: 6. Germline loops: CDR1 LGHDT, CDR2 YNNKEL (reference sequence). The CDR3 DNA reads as TGTGCCAGCAGCCAAGCCCAAGCGGGAGGCGAGTTCTTC. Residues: CASSQAQAGGEFF.

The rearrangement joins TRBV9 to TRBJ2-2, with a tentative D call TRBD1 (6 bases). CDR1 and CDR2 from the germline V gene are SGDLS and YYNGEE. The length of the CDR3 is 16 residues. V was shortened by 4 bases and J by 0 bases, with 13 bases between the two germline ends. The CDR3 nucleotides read TGTGCCAGCAGCTCCCGAGGGGGACCGAACACCGGGGAGCTGTTTTTT. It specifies CASSSRGGPNTGELFF.

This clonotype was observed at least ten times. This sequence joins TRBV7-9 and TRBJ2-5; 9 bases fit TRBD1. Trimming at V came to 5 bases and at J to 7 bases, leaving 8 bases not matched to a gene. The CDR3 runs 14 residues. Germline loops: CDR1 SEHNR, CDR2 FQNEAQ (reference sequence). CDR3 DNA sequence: TGTGCCAGCAGCATCGGACAGGGGATGGGGACCCAGTACTTC. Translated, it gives CASSIGQGMGTQYF. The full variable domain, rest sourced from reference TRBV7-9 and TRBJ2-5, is DTGVSQNPRHKITKRGQNVTFRCDPISEHNRLYWYRQTLGQGPEFLTYFQNEAQLEKSRLLSDRFSAERPKGSFSTLEIQRTEQGDSAMYLCASSIGQGMGTQYFGPGTRLLVL.

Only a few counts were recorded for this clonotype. CDR3 sequence reads: CAWDRGHLFEAFF. The DNA of the CDR3 is TGTGCCTGGGACAGGGGGCATCTGTTTGAAGCTTTCTTT. The rearrangement joins TRBV30 to TRBJ1-1; 10 bases are shared with TRBD1. J was trimmed by 7 bases and V by 5 bases; bases with no gene match: 7. This CDR3 region has 13 residues. Germline CDR1 is GTSNPN and CDR2 is SVGIG (reference sequence).

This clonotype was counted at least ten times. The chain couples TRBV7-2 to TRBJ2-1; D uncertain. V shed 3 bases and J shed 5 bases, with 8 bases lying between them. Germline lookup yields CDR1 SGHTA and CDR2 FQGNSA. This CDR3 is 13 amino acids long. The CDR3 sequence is CASSLRRNNEQFF. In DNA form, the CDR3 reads TGTGCCAGCAGCTTGCGCCGGAACAATGAGCAGTTCTTC.

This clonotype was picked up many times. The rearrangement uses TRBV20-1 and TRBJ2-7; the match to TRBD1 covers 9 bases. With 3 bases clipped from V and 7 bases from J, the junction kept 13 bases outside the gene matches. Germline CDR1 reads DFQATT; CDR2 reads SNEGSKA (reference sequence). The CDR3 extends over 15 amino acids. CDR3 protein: CSASPSGQGVGEQYF. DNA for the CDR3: TGCAGTGCTAGCCCTTCGGGACAGGGTGTCGGGGAGCAGTACTTC.

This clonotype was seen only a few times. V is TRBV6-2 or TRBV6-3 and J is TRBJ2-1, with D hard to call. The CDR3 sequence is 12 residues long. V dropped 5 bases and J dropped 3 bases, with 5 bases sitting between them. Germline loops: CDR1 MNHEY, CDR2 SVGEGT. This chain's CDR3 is CASSERYNEQFF. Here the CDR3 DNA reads TGTGCCAGCAGTGAGCGCTACAATGAGCAGTTCTTC.

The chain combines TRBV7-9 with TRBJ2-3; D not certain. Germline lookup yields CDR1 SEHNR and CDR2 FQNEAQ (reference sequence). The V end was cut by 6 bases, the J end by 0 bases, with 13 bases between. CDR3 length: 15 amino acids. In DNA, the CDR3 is TGTGCCAGCAGTCTAAGCTTCCCTAGCACAGATACGCAGTATTTT. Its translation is CASSLSFPSTDTQYF. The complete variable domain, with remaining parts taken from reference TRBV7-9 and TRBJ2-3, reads DTGVSQNPRHKITKRGQNVTFRCDPISEHNRLYWYRQTLGQGPEFLTYFQNEAQLEKSRLLSDRFSAERPKGSFSTLEIQRTEQGDSAMYLCASSLSFPSTDTQYFGPGTRLTVL.

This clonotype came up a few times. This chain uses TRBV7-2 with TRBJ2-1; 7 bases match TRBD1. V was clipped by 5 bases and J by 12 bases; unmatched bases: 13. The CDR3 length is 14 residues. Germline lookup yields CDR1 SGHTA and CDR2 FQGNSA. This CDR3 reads CASSPSSGGIGQFF. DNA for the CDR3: TGTGCCAGCAGCCCGAGCTCAGGGGGAATCGGGCAGTTCTTC.

The CDR3 sequence is CASSEKPGQGRGYTF. In nucleotides, the CDR3 is TGTGCCAGCAGTGAGAAGCCTGGACAGGGGCGAGGCTACACCTTC. The gene calls are TRBV6-1 and TRBJ1-2; 9 nucleotides line up with TRBD1. In germline, CDR1 is MNHNS, CDR2 SASEGT. V lost 3 bases and J lost 8; bases outside the gene matches: 10. CDR3 length equals 15 residues.

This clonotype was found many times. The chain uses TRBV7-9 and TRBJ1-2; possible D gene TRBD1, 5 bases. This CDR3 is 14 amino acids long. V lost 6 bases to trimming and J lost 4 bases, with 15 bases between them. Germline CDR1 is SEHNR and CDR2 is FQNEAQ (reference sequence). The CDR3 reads CASSRGDLAYGYTF. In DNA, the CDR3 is TGTGCCAGCAGTCGGGGGGACCTAGCCTATGGCTACACCTTC.

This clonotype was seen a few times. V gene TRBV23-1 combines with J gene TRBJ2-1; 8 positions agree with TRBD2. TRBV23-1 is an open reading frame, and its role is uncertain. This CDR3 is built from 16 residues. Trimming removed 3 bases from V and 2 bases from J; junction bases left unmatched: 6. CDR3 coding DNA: TGCGCCAGCAGTCACTCCGGGACTAGGGCCTACAATGAGCAGTTCTTC. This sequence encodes CASSHSGTRAYNEQFF.

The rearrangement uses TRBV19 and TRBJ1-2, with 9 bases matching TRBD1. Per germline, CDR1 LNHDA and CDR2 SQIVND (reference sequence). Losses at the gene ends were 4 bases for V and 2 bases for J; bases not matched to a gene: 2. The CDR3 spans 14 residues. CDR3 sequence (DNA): TGTGCCAGTAGTAAAGGACAGGGGAACTATGGCTACACCTTC. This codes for CASSKGQGNYGYTF.